A single sample gave rise to the 32 T cell receptor beta chains below, sequenced in a study of blood T cells in healthy people across ages. It was with a sample-barcoded 5' primer and a J-beta primer mix that a second PCR of roughly 6 to 12 cycles was run. TCRdb called the 5' RACE reads again in MiXCR, with one record for every CDR3 protein. The sample has over a million distinct CDR3 sequences; 35% to 45% are singletons. The specimen was blood. Source of these receptors: a woman aged 18-29 years in good health.

Points on this clonotype: The missing conserved phenylalanine or tryptophan at the end of this CDR3 makes a read error likely. The V call is TRBV29-1, the J call TRBJ1-2; 8 positions agree with TRBD1. V was clipped by 6 bases and J by 4 bases; unmatched bases: 4. Germline V gene data show CDR1 as SQVTM and CDR2 as ANQGSEA. The CDR3 is made up of 12 amino acids. The CDR3: CSVNTGGYGYTL. The CDR3 nucleotides are TGCAGCGTCAACACAGGGGGCTATGGCTACACCTTG.

The chain carries TRBV6-4 and TRBJ2-7; no reliable D call. Germline values: CDR1 MRHNA, CDR2 SNTAGT. This CDR3 is built from 14 residues. V was pared by 4 bases and J by 5 bases, with 15 bases between. In DNA, the CDR3 is TGTGCCAGCAGTGGCAACTACACCCCGAACGAGCAGTACTTC. This encodes CASSGNYTPNEQYF.

This clonotype was counted between two and nine times. The chain uses TRBV6-5 and TRBJ1-2, with a weak D call TRBD1 (5 bases). V lost 6 bases to trimming and J lost 8 bases, with 22 bases between them. The CDR3 totals 15 residues. The V gene's germline CDR1 is MNHEY and CDR2 SVGAGI. This chain's CDR3 is CASSPPHGALGGYTF. The CDR3 DNA follows: TGTGCCAGCAGCCCCCCTCACGGGGCCCTGGGGGGCTACACCTTC.

J is TRBJ1-5 and V is TRBV7-8; unclear D gene. Germline V gene sequence: CDR1 SGHVS, CDR2 FQNEAQ. This CDR3 contains 15 residues. Trimming removed 2 bases from V and 5 bases from J, with 13 bases in between. DNA of the CDR3: TGTGCCAGCAGCTTACTCTCGGATGCTGATCAGCCCCAGCATTTT. Amino acid sequence: CASSLLSDADQPQHF.

The gene calls are TRBV12-3 or TRBV12-4 and TRBJ2-3, with unresolved D. Trimming took 6 bases from V and 11 from J, leaving 12 bases between them. The CDR3 contains 11 residues. The CDR3: CASRSLEWQYF. The DNA of the CDR3 is TGTGCCAGCAGGTCCTTGGAATGGCAGTATTTT.

This clonotype has more than one count but fewer than ten. The CDR3 sequence is CASTPTGAYEQYF. Written as DNA, the CDR3 is TGTGCCAGCACCCCGACAGGGGCCTACGAGCAGTACTTC. The gene calls are TRBV6-6 and TRBJ2-7, with TRBD1 matching over 8 bases. J was trimmed by 2 bases and V by 7 bases; bases with no gene match: 4. The CDR3 runs 13 residues. Germline CDR1 and CDR2: MNHNY and SVGAGI (reference sequence).

This clonotype was detected a few times. CDR3 region: CASSASRYNEQFF. CDR3 in DNA: TGTGCCAGCAGCGCGTCTAGGTACAATGAGCAGTTCTTC. The chain recombines TRBV5-5 with TRBJ2-1; D unclear. With 4 bases removed from V and 4 bases from J, the gap between germline ends came to 9 bases. The length of the CDR3 is 13 residues. Looked up from germline, CDR1 is SGHKS and CDR2 is YYEKEE (reference sequence).

This clonotype occurred a few times. V and J are TRBV4-2 and TRBJ2-1; 11 positions agree with TRBD2. This CDR3 is 16 amino acids long. V gave up 5 bases and J gave up 6 bases; unmatched junction bases: 9. The germline gives CDR1 LGHNA, CDR2 YNFKEQ. The CDR3: CASSTPPGLAVNEQFF. The CDR3 DNA follows: TGTGCCAGCAGCACGCCGCCGGGACTAGCGGTCAATGAGCAGTTCTTC.

This chain links TRBV7-9 with TRBJ2-7; D gene ambiguous. The DNA end favors TRBJ2-5, so the J call may be wrong. The germline gives CDR1 SEHNR, CDR2 FQNEAQ (reference sequence). There are 13 residues in the CDR3. The CDR3 sequence: CASSRVGEETQYF. CDR3 DNA: TGTGCCAGCAGTCGAGTTGGGGAAGAGACCCAGTACTTC.

The chain recombines TRBV4-1 with TRBJ2-5; TRBD2 matches 9 bases. The DNA end favors TRBJ2-7, so the J call may be wrong. The CDR3 spans 15 residues. Per the germline V gene, CDR1 is MGHRA and CDR2 is YSYEKL. The CDR3 region is CASKIAGEELGEQYF. CDR3 DNA: TGCGCCAGCAAGATAGCGGGAGAGGAGTTAGGCGAGCAGTACTTC.

The chain carries TRBV5-1 and TRBJ1-2; maybe TRBD1 (6 bases). Germline V lookup: CDR1 SGHRS, CDR2 YFSETQ. V lost 4 bases, J lost 6 bases, and 22 bases lay in between. The CDR3 spans 16 residues. The CDR3 protein is CASSNLIRDMMDGYTF. For the CDR3, the DNA is TGCGCCAGCAGCAACCTCATCCGGGACATGATGGATGGCTACACCTTC.

This clonotype was seen more than once but under ten times. V is TRBV29-1 and J is TRBJ2-7; 12 bases fit TRBD1. CDR1 SQVTM and CDR2 ANQGSEA come from the germline V gene. The CDR3 extends over 12 amino acids. Trimming at V came to 6 bases and at J to 7 bases, leaving 4 bases not matched to a gene. CDR3 bases: TGCAGCGTGGGACAGGGGGCGTGGGAGCAGTACTTC. Translation: CSVGQGAWEQYF.

This chain joins TRBV5-1 and TRBJ1-1; 8 bases are shared with TRBD1. V shed 4 bases and J 0 bases; nucleotides not matched to a gene: 8. CDR1 and CDR2 (germline): SGHRS, YFSETQ. CDR3 length: 16 residues. The chain's CDR3 is CASSPRQGSMNTEAFF. The DNA for the CDR3 is TGCGCCAGCAGCCCCAGACAGGGGAGCATGAACACTGAAGCTTTCTTT. Looking up the rest from reference TRBV5-1 and TRBJ1-1 gives the full variable domain: KAGVTQTPRYLIKTRGQQVTLSCSPISGHRSVSWYQQTPGQGLQFLFEYFSETQRNKGNFPGRFSGRQFSNSRSEMNVSTLELGDSALYLCASSPRQGSMNTEAFFGQGTRLTVV.

There are many counts of this clonotype. This chain uses TRBV10-3 with TRBJ2-1, with 10 nucleotides matching TRBD1. J gave up 8 bases and V 6 bases, and 7 bases lay outside the gene matches. The germline V gene encodes CDR1 ENHRY and CDR2 SYGVKD. The CDR3 consists of 14 residues. CDR3 loop: CAISAGQGSDEQFF. CDR3 nucleotides: TGTGCCATCAGCGCGGGACAGGGGTCCGATGAGCAGTTCTTC.

The genes are TRBV2 and TRBJ2-7; the D gene could be TRBD1 or TRBD2 (5 bases each). Germline assignment: CDR1 SNHLY and CDR2 FYNNEI. The V end lost 8 bases, the J end lost 7 bases, and 21 bases lay between the germline ends. The CDR3 consists of 14 residues. As DNA, the CDR3 is TGTGCCAGCCAGGCCCACGACGGGGCTGGGGAGCAGTACTTC. Its protein is CASQAHDGAGEQYF.

The chain uses TRBV25-1 and TRBJ2-5; TRBD1 agrees at 8 bases. The germline gives CDR1 MGHDK, CDR2 SYGVNS. This CDR3 is 14 amino acids long. Trimming cost V 3 bases and J 4 bases; bases outside gene matches: 4. CDR3 protein: CASSDLGQGETQYF. The CDR3 nucleotides are TGTGCCAGCAGTGACCTAGGACAGGGAGAGACCCAGTACTTC.

In the case of this clonotype: One end of the junction is discordant with germline, which a read error may explain. The chain recombines TRBV11-2 with TRBJ2-1; 9 bases line up with TRBD2. The CDR3 has 16 amino acids. CDR1 and CDR2 (germline): SGHAT, FQNNGV. The CDR3 region is CAGSLTTTGTSHEQFF. The DNA for the CDR3 is TGTGCCGGCAGCTTAACCACCACAGGGACTAGCCATGAGCAGTTCTTC. Based on the CDR3 plus reference TRBV11-2 and TRBJ2-1, the full variable domain is EAGVAQSPRYKIIEKRQSVAFWCNPISGHATLYWYQQILGQGPKLLIQFQNNGVVDDSQLPKDRFSAERLKGVDSTLKIQPAKLEDSAVYLCAGSLTTTGTSHEQFFGPGTRLTVL.

V and J are TRBV6-5 and TRBJ2-7; 8 nucleotides agree with TRBD2. CDR3 length: 15 residues. From germline, CDR1 is MNHEY and CDR2 SVGAGI. J lost 0 bases, V lost 5 bases, and 6 bases had no gene match. In DNA form, the CDR3 reads TGTGCCAGCAGTGCCGGGGGGGGAAGCTCCTACGAGCAGTACTTC. Translation gives CASSAGGGSSYEQYF.

The chain uses TRBV20-1 and TRBJ2-3; TRBD1 is a possible D gene (6 bases). Germline CDR1 DFQATT, CDR2 SNEGSKA (reference sequence). This CDR3 has 16 amino acids. V was shortened by 2 bases and J by 0 bases, with 15 bases between the two germline ends. The CDR3 DNA is TGCAGTGCTAGACCCCGGTCCAGGGGAAGCACAGATACGCAGTATTTT. Protein product: CSARPRSRGSTDTQYF.

The chain recombines TRBV6-1 with TRBJ2-1, with 7 positions matching TRBD2. This CDR3 comprises 15 residues. V lost 6 bases and J lost 4; bases outside the gene matches: 9. Per the germline V gene, CDR1 is MNHNS and CDR2 is SASEGT. This CDR3 reads CASRVRDYQYNEQFF. The CDR3, as DNA: TGTGCCAGCAGGGTCCGGGACTACCAATACAATGAGCAGTTCTTC.

This chain uses TRBV28 with TRBJ2-5; the match to TRBD2 covers 8 bases. Germline loops: CDR1 MDHEN, CDR2 SYDVKM. The junction had 14 bases not matched to a gene; V was cut back by 6 bases and J by 11 bases. The CDR3 extends over 14 amino acids. The CDR3 DNA follows: TGTGCCAGCAGGCTTCCGGGGGGGCCTAGGGAGCAGTACTTC. It specifies CASRLPGGPREQYF.

This clonotype has more than one count but fewer than ten. CDR3 bases: TGCAGTGCCCCACCACCACTAGCGGGATTGACAGATACGCAGTATTTT. Translation gives CSAPPPLAGLTDTQYF. The chain links TRBV20-1 to TRBJ2-3; 10 nucleotides agree with TRBD2. This CDR3 spans 16 amino acids. Germline CDR1 and CDR2: DFQATT and SNEGSKA (reference sequence). V shed 6 bases, J shed 3 bases, and the junction held 12 bases outside the gene matches.

The chain combines TRBV27 with TRBJ2-4; possibly TRBD1 or TRBD2 for D (5 bases each). The CDR3 sequence is 17 residues long. Germline CDR1 reads MNHEY; CDR2 reads SMNVEV (reference sequence). Deletions cut 1 base from V and 1 base from J, with 14 bases between. The DNA for the CDR3 is TGTGCCAGCAGTTTATACGGGGTGGGGACGGCCAAAAACATTCAGTACTTC. The encoded protein is CASSLYGVGTAKNIQYF.

Points on this clonotype: A read error may produce the germline difference seen at one junction end. The genes are TRBV4-1 and TRBJ1-4, with no clear D. CDR3 length equals 14 residues. Looked up from germline, CDR1 is MGHRA and CDR2 is YSYEKL. Here the CDR3 reads CASNQEEANEKLFF. CDR3 coding DNA: TGCGCCAGCAACCAAGAGGAGGCTAATGAAAAACTGTTTTTT.

This clonotype came up a few times. The rearrangement links TRBV20-1 to TRBJ2-2; the match to TRBD2 covers 10 bases. The CDR3 runs 15 residues. V lost 7 bases, J lost 6 bases, and 11 bases stayed unmatched. The germline V gene has CDR1 DFQATT and CDR2 SNEGSKA (reference sequence). CDR3: CSVRNLAGVAGELFF. In DNA form, the CDR3 reads TGCAGTGTCAGGAACCTAGCGGGGGTCGCCGGGGAGCTGTTTTTT.

This rearrangement joins TRBV9 to TRBJ2-1, with unresolved D. CDR1 is SGDLS, CDR2 YYNGEE, per germline. CDR3 length: 16 amino acids. Trimming removed 4 bases from V and 3 bases from J, with 17 bases in between. The CDR3 DNA follows: TGTGCCAGCAGCCCACCTGGCGGAGTGTTCTACAATGAGCAGTTCTTC. It codes for CASSPPGGVFYNEQFF.

This clonotype was seen repeatedly, ten times or more. The V call is TRBV20-1, the J call TRBJ2-3; 7 bases match TRBD2. With V trimmed by 2 bases and J by 0 bases, 2 bases remained unmatched. CDR1 and CDR2 (germline): DFQATT, SNEGSKA (reference sequence). This CDR3 contains 14 residues. CDR3 in DNA: TGCAGTGCTAGAAGAGCGGGGAGCACAGATACGCAGTATTTT. Translating it yields CSARRAGSTDTQYF.

The chain joins TRBV7-2 to TRBJ2-3; D gene uncertain. The CDR3 covers 10 residues. The V gene lost 4 bases and the J gene lost 14 bases, with 10 bases spanning the gap. From germline, CDR1 is SGHTA and CDR2 FQGNSA. The CDR3 DNA reads TGTGCCAGCAGCTCCCCGATTCTGTATTTT. This encodes CASSSPILYF.

The chain couples TRBV7-6 to TRBJ2-7, with 13 bases identical to TRBD2. J was trimmed by 7 bases and V by 0 bases; bases with no gene match: 12. Germline loops: CDR1 SGHVS, CDR2 FNYEAQ. This CDR3 has 18 amino acids. CDR3 loop: CASSLASPGLAGVDEQYF. The CDR3 DNA follows: TGTGCCAGCAGCTTAGCATCCCCCGGACTAGCGGGAGTCGATGAGCAGTACTTC.

This clonotype has only a few counts. The CDR3, as DNA: TGTGCCAGCAGTGAAGCGCTCGGAGCGCCGAATACGCAGTATTTT. Protein product: CASSEALGAPNTQYF. The chain links TRBV2 to TRBJ2-3; D unclear. The germline V gene has CDR1 SNHLY and CDR2 FYNNEI. The CDR3 loop spans 15 amino acids. Deletions cut 0 bases from V and 7 bases from J, with 14 bases between.

The rearrangement joins TRBV25-1 to TRBJ2-1; D is uncertain. The CDR3 totals 13 residues. Trimming stripped 6 bases from V and 4 bases from J, with 10 bases between. Germline V CDR1 and CDR2: MGHDK, SYGVNS. DNA for the CDR3: TGTGCCAGCAGCGCGCCCCATTACAATGAGCAGTTCTTC. Translating gives CASSAPHYNEQFF.

This clonotype was observed a few times. The chain has TRBV6-2 or TRBV6-3 and TRBJ2-3, with 7 bases aligning to TRBD2. The V segment lost 6 bases and the J segment 5 bases; nucleotides outside the gene matches: 8. The CDR3 totals 14 residues. CDR1 and CDR2 from the germline V gene are MNHEY and SVGEGT. The CDR3 sequence: CASRKTGGGDTQYF. CDR3 DNA sequence: TGTGCCAGCAGGAAAACGGGGGGAGGAGATACGCAGTATTTT.